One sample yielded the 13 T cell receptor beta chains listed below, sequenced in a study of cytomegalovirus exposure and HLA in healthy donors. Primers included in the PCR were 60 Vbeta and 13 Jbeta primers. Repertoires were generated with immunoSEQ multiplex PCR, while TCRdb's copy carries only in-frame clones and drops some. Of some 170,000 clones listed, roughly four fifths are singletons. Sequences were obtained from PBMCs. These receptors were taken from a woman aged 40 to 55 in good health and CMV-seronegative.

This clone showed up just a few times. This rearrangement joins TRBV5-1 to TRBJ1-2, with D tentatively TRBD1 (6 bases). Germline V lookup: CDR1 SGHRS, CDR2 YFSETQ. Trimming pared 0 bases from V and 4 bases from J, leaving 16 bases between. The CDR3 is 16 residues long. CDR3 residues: CASSLEPKGEIYGYTF. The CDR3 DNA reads TGCGCCAGCAGCTTGGAGCCCAAGGGGGAAATCTATGGCTACACCTTC.

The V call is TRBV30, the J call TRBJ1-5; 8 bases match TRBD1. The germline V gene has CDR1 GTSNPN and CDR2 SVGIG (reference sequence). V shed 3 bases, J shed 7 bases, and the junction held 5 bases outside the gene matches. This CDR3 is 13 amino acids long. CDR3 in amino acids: CAWSQGAGQPQHF. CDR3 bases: TGTGCCTGGAGCCAGGGGGCCGGCCAGCCCCAGCATTTT. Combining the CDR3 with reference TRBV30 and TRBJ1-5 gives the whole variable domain SQTIHQWPATLVQPVGSPLSLECTVEGTSNPNLYWYRQAAGRGLQLLFYSVGIGQISSEVPQNLSASRPQDRQFILSSKKLLLSDSGFYLCAWSQGAGQPQHFGDGTRLSIL.

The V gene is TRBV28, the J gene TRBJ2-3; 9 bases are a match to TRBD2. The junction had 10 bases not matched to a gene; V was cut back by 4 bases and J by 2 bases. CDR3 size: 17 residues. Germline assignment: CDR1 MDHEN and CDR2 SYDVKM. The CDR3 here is CASSSNQREALTDTQYF. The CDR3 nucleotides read TGTGCCAGCAGTTCCAACCAGCGGGAGGCTCTCACAGATACGCAGTATTTT. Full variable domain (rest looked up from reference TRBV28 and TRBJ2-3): DVKVTQSSRYLVKRTGEKVFLECVQDMDHENMFWYRQDPGLGLRLIYFSYDVKMKEKGDIPEGYSVSREKKERFSLILESASTNQTSMYLCASSSNQREALTDTQYFGPGTRLTVL.

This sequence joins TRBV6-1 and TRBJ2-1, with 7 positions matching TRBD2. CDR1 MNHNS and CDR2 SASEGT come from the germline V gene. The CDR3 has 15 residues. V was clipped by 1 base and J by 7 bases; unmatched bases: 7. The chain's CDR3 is CASSEGAGESNEQFF. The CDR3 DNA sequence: TGTGCCAGCAGTGAAGGTGCGGGAGAAAGTAATGAGCAGTTCTTC.

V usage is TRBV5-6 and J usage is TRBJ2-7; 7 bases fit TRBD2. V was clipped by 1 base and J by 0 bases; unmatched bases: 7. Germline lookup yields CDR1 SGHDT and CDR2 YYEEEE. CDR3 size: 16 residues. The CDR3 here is CASSLPTSANSYEQYF. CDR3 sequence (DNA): TGTGCCAGCAGCTTGCCTACTAGCGCCAACTCCTACGAGCAGTACTTC.

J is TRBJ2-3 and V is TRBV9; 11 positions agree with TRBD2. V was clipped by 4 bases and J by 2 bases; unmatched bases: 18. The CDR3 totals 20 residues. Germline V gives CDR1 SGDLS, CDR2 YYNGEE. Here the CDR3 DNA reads TGTGCCAGCAGCTTCGGACTAGCGGGCGCGACGACCCGTAACACAGATACGCAGTATTTT. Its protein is CASSFGLAGATTRNTDTQYF.

The CDR3 reads CAFTGTSAFEQFF. The DNA of the CDR3 is TGTGCCTTTACCGGGACTAGCGCCTTTGAGCAGTTCTTC. V gene TRBV30 combines with J gene TRBJ2-1, with TRBD2 matching over 10 bases. With V trimmed by 7 bases and J by 9 bases, 9 bases remained unmatched. Looked up from germline, CDR1 is GTSNPN and CDR2 is SVGIG (reference sequence). The CDR3 runs to 13 residues. The variable domain in full, with the rest retrieved from reference TRBV30 and TRBJ2-1, is SQTIHQWPATLVQPVGSPLSLECTVEGTSNPNLYWYRQAAGRGLQLLFYSVGIGQISSEVPQNLSASRPQDRQFILSSKKLLLSDSGFYLCAFTGTSAFEQFFGPGTRLTVL.

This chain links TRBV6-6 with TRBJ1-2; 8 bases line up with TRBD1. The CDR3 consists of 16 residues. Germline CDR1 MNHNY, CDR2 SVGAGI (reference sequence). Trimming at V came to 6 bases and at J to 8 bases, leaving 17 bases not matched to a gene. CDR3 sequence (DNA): TGTGCCAGCAGGTCCCTCGGACAGGGCGGAGATCTGGGCTACACCTTC. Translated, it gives CASRSLGQGGDLGYTF.

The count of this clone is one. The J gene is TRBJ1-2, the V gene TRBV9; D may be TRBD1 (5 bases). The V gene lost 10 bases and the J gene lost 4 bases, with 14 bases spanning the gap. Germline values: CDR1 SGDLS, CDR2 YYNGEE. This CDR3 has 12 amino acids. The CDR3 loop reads CASGPASYGYTF. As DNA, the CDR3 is TGTGCCTCAGGGCCGGCCTCCTATGGCTACACCTTC.

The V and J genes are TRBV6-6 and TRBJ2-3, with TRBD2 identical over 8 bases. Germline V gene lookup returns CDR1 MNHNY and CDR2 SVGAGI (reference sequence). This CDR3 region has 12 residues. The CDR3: CVSGRGTDTQYF. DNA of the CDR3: TGTGTAAGCGGGAGAGGCACAGATACGCAGTATTTT.

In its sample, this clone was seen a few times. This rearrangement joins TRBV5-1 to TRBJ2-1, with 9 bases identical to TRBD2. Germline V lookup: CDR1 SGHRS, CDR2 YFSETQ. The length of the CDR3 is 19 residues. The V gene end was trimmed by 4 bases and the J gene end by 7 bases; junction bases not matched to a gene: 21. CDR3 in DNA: TGCGCCAGCAGCCCTGGTCCGGGGGGGGGACTAGCTTTATCGAATGAGCAGTTCTTC. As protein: CASSPGPGGGLALSNEQFF.

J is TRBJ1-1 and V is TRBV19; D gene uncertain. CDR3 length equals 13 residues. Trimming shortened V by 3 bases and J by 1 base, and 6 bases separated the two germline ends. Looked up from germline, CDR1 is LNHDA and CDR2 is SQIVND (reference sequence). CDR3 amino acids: CASSMSGNTEAFF. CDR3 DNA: TGTGCCAGTAGTATGTCAGGGAACACTGAAGCTTTCTTT.

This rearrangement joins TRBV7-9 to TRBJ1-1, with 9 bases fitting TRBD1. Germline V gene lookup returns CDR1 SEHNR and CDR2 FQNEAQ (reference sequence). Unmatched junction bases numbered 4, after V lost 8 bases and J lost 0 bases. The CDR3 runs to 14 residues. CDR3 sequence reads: CASSQGALNTEAFF. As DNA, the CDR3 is TGTGCCAGCTCACAGGGGGCCCTGAACACTGAAGCTTTCTTT.